This TCR beta chain stems from a study of blood T cell repertoires in COVID-19 (dated by TCRdb to the early 2020s). Regarding the complete study: Samples covering the acute and convalescent phases of COVID-19 were provided by collaborators in the United States, Italy and Spain. The material from the prospective study consisted of cDNA or gDNA derived from T cells, B-cell-depleted T cells, or PBMCs. Deeply sampled blood TCRbeta repertoires from subjects exposed to, actively infected with, or recovered from COVID-19 were included in the dataset. The repertoires were released in a freely available public database intended as a resource for research on the immune response to SARS-CoV-2. Samples were obtained from the ongoing ImmuneRACE study (first 160 participants) and from 1,254 subjects provided by 6 global collaborators. A de-identified subject ID, COVID-19 status, age in years and sex were almost always included in the sample metadata. Where available, HLA class I and class II types were taken from metadata supplied by the sample provider and were not determined by assay-based typing. Beyond this particular receptor, the publication reports: The amount of clinical and demographic metadata varied by source and participant and was provided uncurated.

As for this clone: This clone's antigen is unknown. Base qualities are not provided; no much larger clone lies one nucleotide away.

TCRbeta CDR3 regions were amplified from genomic DNA using the immunoSEQ Assay, a bias-controlled multiplex PCR. In the authors' own workflow: Within the assay, amplification of reference gene primers was used to estimate how many nucleated cells each sample contained. Sequence reads were collapsed and filtered to measure the absolute abundance of every unique TCRbeta CDR3 rearrangement. For each sample, productive Simpson clonality was calculated by taking the square root of Simpson's diversity index across productive rearrangements. TCRdb limited this immuneACCESS table to in-frame rearrangements with V and J called. A share of clones is missing; checked studies link under half to unresolved V genes, and the rest is unexplained. That table supplies the V and J calls and clone size; D and trimming were determined from the DNA. The sample records about 200,000 clones, 79% of which are singletons. The ten largest clonotypes hold around 5.4% of the sample.

Germline trimming amounts to 1 base on V and 3 bases on J, with 2 as the count of junction bases outside the gene matches. The germline V gene encodes CDR1 SGHTA and CDR2 FQGNSA. The CDR3 runs 15 amino acids, cysteine and phenylalanine included. The entry retains the CDR3 DNA only, 45 bases that are in frame from base 1. One collaborating source in Seattle enrolled patients while the patients were actively infected and followed the patients over time throughout the course of disease. The collaborating institutions used their own protocols to collect whole blood in K2EDTA tubes. Collaborator samples were shipped for TCRbeta analysis as frozen whole blood, isolated PBMCs, or DNA extracted from either sample type.

The clonotype comes from a woman aged 40 to 50 with COVID-19, enrolled during active disease. Source material: peripheral blood. The sequence is built from TRBV7-2 and TRBJ2-7; 11 central bases correspond to TRBD1. The DNA reads as follows: TGTGCCAGCAGCTTAGGGACAGGGGGCCTCTACGAGCAGTACTTC. The encoded protein is CASSLGTGGLYEQYF.